This T cell receptor (beta chain) was sequenced in a study of blood T cell repertoires in COVID-19. Across the study: Sites across the United States, Italy and Spain contributed samples from acute and convalescent COVID-19.

In the original processing: By means of reference gene primer amplification, nucleated cell counts were estimated. Only in-frame clones appear in the TCRdb table, and some are missing; sequencing was by immunoSEQ multiplex PCR. V, J and clone size are those of that table, while D and trimming were read from the DNA. The repertoire includes approximately 470,000 clones, 87% of them detected once, and under 0.75% sits in the top ten. Self-reported history from a screening survey and questionnaire set each donor's cohort. Per germline, CDR1 LGHDT and CDR2 YNNKEL (reference sequence). The CDR3 loop spans 17 amino acids. The V gene end was trimmed by 0 bases and the J gene end by 0 bases; junction bases not matched to a gene: 4.

Sequencing was done on a sample of PBMCs or T cells enriched from blood (not recorded which). The chain employs TRBV3-1 (or the pseudogene TRBV3-2) and TRBJ2-1; 8 positions match TRBD2. The sequence derives from a woman younger than 30 who had recovered from COVID-19. DNA of the CDR3: TGTGCCAGCAGCCAAGAAAGGCGGGGGGCCTCCTACAATGAGCAGTTCTTC. Its protein is CASSQERRGASYNEQFF.